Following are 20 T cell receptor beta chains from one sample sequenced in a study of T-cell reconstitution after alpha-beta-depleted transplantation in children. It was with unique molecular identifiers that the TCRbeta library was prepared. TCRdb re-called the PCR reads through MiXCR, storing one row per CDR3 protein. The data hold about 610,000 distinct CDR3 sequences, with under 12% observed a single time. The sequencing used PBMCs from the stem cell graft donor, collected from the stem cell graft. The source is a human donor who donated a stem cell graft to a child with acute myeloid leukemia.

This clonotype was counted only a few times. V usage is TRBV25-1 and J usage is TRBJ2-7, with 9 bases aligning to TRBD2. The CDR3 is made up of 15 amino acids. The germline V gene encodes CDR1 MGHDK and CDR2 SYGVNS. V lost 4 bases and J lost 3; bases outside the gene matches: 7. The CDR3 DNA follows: TGTGCCAGCAGTGCCCAGCGGGAGGTTAACTACGAGCAGTACTTC. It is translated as CASSAQREVNYEQYF.

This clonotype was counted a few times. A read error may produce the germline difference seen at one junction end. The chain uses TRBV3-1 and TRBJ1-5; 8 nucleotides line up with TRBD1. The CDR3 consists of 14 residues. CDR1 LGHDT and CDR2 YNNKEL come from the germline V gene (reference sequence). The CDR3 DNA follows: TGTGCCAGCAGCCTCGGGACAGGCCAATTGTTTTTTCGATTT. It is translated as CASSLGTGQLFFRF.

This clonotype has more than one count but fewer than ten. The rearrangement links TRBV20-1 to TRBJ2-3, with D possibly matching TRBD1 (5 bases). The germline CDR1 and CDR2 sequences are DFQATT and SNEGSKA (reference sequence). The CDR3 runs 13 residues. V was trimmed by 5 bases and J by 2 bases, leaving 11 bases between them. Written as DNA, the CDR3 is TGCAGTGCTCAGGACACTACCACAGATACGCAGTATTTT. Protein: CSAQDTTTDTQYF.

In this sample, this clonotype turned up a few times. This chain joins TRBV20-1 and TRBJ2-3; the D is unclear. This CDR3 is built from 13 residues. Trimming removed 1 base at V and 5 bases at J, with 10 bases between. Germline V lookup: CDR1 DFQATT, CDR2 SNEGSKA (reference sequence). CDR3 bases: TGCAGTGCTAGAGGGAGTTCCCTAGATACGCAGTATTTT. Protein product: CSARGSSLDTQYF.

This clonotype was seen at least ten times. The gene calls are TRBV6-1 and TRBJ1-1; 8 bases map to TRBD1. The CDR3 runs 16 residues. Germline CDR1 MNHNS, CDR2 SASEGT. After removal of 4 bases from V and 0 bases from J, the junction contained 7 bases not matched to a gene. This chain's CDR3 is CASSAGQGRMNTEAFF. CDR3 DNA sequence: TGTGCCAGCAGTGCAGGACAGGGCCGAATGAACACTGAAGCTTTCTTT.

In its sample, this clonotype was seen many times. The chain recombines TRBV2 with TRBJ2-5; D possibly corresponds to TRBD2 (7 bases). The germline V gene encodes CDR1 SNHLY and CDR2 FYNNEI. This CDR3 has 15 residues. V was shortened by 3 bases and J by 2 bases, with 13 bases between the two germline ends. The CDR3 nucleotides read TGTGCCAGCAGTGAGAGGGGGGGCCATCAAGAGACCCAGTACTTC. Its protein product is CASSERGGHQETQYF.

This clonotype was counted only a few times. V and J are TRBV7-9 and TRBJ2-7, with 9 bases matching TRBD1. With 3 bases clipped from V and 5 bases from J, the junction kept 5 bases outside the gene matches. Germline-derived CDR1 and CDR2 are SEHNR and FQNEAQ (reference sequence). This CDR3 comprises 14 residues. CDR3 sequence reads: CASSFSGQGDEQYF. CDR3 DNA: TGTGCCAGCAGCTTCTCGGGACAGGGAGACGAGCAGTACTTC.

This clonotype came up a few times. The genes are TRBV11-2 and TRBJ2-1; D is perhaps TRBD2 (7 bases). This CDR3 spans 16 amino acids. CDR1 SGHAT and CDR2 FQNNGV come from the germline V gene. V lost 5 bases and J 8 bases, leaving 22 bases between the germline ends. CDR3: CASSHVRGPLGHEQFF. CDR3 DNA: TGTGCCAGCAGCCATGTGCGGGGGCCCTTAGGCCATGAGCAGTTCTTC.

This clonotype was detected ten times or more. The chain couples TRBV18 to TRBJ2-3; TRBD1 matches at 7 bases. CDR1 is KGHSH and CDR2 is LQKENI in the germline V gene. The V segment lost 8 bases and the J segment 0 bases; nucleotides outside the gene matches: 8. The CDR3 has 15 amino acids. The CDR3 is CASSRLGQSTDTQYF. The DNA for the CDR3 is TGTGCCAGCAGCCGCCTGGGACAGAGCACAGATACGCAGTATTTT.

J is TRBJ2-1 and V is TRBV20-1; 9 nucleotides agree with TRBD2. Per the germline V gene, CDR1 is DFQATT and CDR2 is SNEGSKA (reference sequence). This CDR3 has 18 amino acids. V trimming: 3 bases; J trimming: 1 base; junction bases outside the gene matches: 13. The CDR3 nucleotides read TGCAGTGCTAGGGGGGGTGGATTAGCGGGAGAGTCCTACAATGAGCAGTTCTTC. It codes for CSARGGGLAGESYNEQFF.

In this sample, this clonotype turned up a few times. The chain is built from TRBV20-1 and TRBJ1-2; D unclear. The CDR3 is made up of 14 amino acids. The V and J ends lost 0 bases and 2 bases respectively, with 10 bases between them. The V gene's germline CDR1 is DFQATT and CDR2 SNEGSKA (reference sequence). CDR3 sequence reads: CSARDPRANYGYTF. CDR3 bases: TGCAGTGCTAGAGATCCCCGGGCGAACTATGGCTACACCTTC.

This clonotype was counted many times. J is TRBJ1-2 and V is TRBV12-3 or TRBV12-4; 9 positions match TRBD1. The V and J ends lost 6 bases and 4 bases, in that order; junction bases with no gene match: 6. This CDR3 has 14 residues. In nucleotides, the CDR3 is TGTGCCAGCAGCCCGGGACAGGGAGTCTATGGCTACACCTTC. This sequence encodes CASSPGQGVYGYTF.

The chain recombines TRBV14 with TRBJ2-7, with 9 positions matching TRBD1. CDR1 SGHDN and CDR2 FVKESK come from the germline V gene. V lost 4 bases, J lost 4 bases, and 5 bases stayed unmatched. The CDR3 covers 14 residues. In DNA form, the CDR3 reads TGTGCCAGCAGCCCTCAACAGGGGGCTTACGAGCAGTACTTC. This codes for CASSPQQGAYEQYF.

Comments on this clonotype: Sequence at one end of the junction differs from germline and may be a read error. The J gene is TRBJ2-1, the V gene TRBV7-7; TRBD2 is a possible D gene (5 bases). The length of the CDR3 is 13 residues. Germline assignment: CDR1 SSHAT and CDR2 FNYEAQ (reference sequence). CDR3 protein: CASSLEGSGKQFF. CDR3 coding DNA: TGTGCTAGCAGCTTAGAAGGGTCCGGGAAGCAGTTCTTC.

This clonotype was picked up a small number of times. The CDR3 region is CASSRETSVYEQYF. The CDR3 region has the DNA TGTGCCAGCTCCCGAGAGACTAGCGTCTACGAGCAGTACTTC. V usage is TRBV18 and J usage is TRBJ2-7; 8 bases align to TRBD2. In germline, CDR1 is KGHSH, CDR2 LQKENI. J was trimmed by 3 bases and V by 6 bases; bases with no gene match: 7. The CDR3 totals 14 residues.

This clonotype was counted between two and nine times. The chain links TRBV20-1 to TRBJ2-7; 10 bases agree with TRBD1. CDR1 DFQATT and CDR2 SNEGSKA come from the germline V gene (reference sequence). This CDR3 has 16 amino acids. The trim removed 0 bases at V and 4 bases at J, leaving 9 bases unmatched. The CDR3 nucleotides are TGCAGTGCTAGAGAGTTGGACAGGGGGTCTCTTTACGAGCAGTACTTC. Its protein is CSARELDRGSLYEQYF.

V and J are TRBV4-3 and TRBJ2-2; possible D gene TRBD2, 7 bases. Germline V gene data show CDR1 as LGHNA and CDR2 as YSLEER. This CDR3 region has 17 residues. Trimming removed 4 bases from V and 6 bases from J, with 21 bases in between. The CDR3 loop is CASSPGGRRENAGELFF. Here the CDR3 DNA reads TGCGCCAGCAGCCCGGGGGGCCGGCGGGAGAATGCCGGGGAGCTGTTTTTT.

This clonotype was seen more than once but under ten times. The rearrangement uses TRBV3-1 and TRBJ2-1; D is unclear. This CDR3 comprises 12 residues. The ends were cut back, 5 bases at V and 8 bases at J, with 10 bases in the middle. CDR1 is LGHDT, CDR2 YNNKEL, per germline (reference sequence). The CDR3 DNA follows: TGTGCCAGCAGCTTCCACAACGATGAGCAGTTCTTC. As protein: CASSFHNDEQFF.

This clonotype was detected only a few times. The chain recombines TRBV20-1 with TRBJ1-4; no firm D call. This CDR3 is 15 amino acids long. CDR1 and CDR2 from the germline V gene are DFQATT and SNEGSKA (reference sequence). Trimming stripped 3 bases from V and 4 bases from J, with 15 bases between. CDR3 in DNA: TGCAGTGCTAGCCCCTCCGGGTCTCTTAATGAAAAACTGTTTTTT. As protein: CSASPSGSLNEKLFF.

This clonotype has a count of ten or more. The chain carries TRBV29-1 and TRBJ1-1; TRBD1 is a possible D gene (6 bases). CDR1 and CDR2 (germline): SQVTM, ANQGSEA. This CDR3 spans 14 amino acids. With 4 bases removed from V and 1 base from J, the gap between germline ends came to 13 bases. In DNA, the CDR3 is TGCAGCGTTGGAAACTTGGGACAGAACACTGAAGCTTTCTTT. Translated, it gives CSVGNLGQNTEAFF.